A selection of T cell receptor beta chains follows, all from one sample in a study of control samples from healthy donors and cancer patients. Method: immunoSEQ multiplex PCR; TCRdb's copy keeps in-frame clones and lacks some. Here the sample spans over 85,000 clones, more than 85% being singletons. Sequenced: blood. Source of these receptors: a woman aged 30 to 39 in good health. The CDR3 runs from the conserved cysteine through the conserved F or W. The order of the fields is D gene, V gene, J gene, clone size, CDR3 protein, CDR3 DNA. The D gene is left open where the match is weak. For some rows the clone size is stated as once, few or many, or as a class when expanded; others skip it.

-	TRBV3-1/TRBV3-2	TRBJ1-4	-	CASSQTLGTNEKLFF	TGTGCCAGCAGCCAAACTCTCGGCACTAATGAAAAACTGTTTTTT
TRBD2	TRBV27	TRBJ2-5	-	CASSWTGGQETQYF	TGTGCCAGCAGCTGGACGGGGGGCCAAGAGACCCAGTACTTC
-	TRBV2	TRBJ1-1	-	CASSDRVKAFF	TGTGCCAGCAGTGACAGGGTGAAAGCTTTCTTT
-	TRBV19	TRBJ1-5	-	CASSIRRILQGQPQHF	TGTGCCAGTAGTATAAGACGCATCCTACAGGGCCAGCCCCAGCATTTT
TRBD1	TRBV6-5	TRBJ2-5	once	CASSYKQTGGETQYF	TGTGCCAGCAGTTACAAACAAACAGGGGGTGAGACCCAGTACTTC
TRBD1	TRBV6-6	TRBJ1-5	-	CASSPGTGFSGNQPQHF	TGTGCCAGCAGTCCCGGGACAGGGTTTTCAGGCAATCAGCCCCAGCATTTT
TRBD1	TRBV7-8	TRBJ2-7	few	CASSYVGQGSVYEQYF	TGTGCCAGCAGCTACGTAGGACAGGGGAGTGTCTACGAGCAGTACTTC
-	TRBV2	TRBJ2-6	-	CASSGESGANVLTF	TGTGCCAGCAGTGGGGAATCTGGGGCCAACGTCCTGACTTTC
TRBD2	TRBV20-1	TRBJ2-3	-	CSASRASGVTDTQYF	TGCAGTGCTAGTAGGGCTAGCGGAGTTACAGATACGCAGTATTTT
TRBD2	TRBV29-1	TRBJ2-1	once	CSVEEREGLGYNEQFF	TGCAGCGTTGAGGAGCGGGAGGGCCTCGGGTACAATGAGCAGTTCTTC
-	TRBV10-3	TRBJ2-1	once	CAISAGLDYNEQFF	TGTGCCATCAGTGCGGGTCTAGACTACAATGAGCAGTTCTTC
-	TRBV5-1	TRBJ1-1	-	CASSLAGGLNTEAFF	TGCGCCAGCAGCTTGGCCGGCGGCTTGAACACTGAAGCTTTCTTT
TRBD1	TRBV19	TRBJ2-6	-	CASRDRGLSGANVLTF	TGTGCCAGCAGGGACAGGGGGCTTTCTGGGGCCAACGTCCTGACTTTC
-	TRBV28	TRBJ1-1	-	CAELQNTEAFF	TGTGCCGAGCTTCAGAACACTGAAGCTTTCTTT
-	TRBV5-5	TRBJ1-3	once	CASSLVGGYAGNTIYF	TGTGCCAGCAGCTTGGTCGGAGGGTACGCTGGAAACACCATATATTTT
TRBD1	TRBV6-2/TRBV6-3	TRBJ2-7	-	CASSPAALDRGYEQYF	TGTGCCAGCAGCCCAGCAGCTCTGGACAGGGGTTACGAGCAGTACTTC
-	TRBV18	TRBJ1-1	-	CASSPRQVRDTEAFF	TGTGCCAGCTCACCACGCCAGGTTAGGGACACTGAAGCTTTCTTT
TRBD2	TRBV13	TRBJ2-1	-	CASSSGLASDNEQFF	TGTGCCAGCAGCTCGGGACTAGCGTCGGACAATGAGCAGTTCTTC
TRBD1	TRBV28	TRBJ2-7	-	CASSLGGTGAYEQYF	TGTGCCAGCAGTTTAGGAGGGACAGGGGCCTACGAGCAGTACTTC
-	TRBV28	TRBJ1-1	-	CASQPSAGQNDTEAFF	TGTGCCAGCCAACCGTCCGCCGGGCAAAATGACACTGAAGCTTTCTTT
-	TRBV5-5	TRBJ1-5	-	CASSRAPLQGFNQPQHF	TGTGCCAGCAGCCGGGCCCCATTACAGGGTTTCAATCAGCCCCAGCATTTT
-	TRBV5-1	TRBJ1-1	-	CASSWRQLYMNTEAFF	TGCGCCAGCAGCTGGCGACAGTTGTATATGAACACTGAAGCTTTCTTT
-	TRBV5-1	TRBJ2-4	-	CASSSGASQGNIQYF	TGCGCCAGCAGCTCAGGAGCCAGTCAGGGGAACATTCAGTACTTC
-	TRBV7-9	TRBJ1-1	-	CASSFTPRLGDFNTEAFF	TGTGCCAGCAGCTTTACCCCCCGGTTGGGGGACTTTAACACTGAAGCTTTCTTT
-	TRBV30	TRBJ1-2	-	CAWSAIYGYTF	TGTGCCTGGAGCGCCATCTATGGCTACACCTTC